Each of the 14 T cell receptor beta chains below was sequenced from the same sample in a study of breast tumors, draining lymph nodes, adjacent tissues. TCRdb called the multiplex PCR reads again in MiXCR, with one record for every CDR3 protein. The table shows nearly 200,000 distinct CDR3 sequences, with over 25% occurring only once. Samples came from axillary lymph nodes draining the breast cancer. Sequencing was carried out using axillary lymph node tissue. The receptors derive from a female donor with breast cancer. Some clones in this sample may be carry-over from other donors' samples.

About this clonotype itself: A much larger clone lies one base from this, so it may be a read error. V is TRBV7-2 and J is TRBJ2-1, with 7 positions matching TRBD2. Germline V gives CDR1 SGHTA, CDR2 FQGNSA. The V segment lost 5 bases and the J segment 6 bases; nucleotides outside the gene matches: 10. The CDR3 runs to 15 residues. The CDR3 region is CASSPTGGFCNEQFF. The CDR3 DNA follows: TGTGCCAGCAGCCCGACGGGGGGTTTCTGCAATGAGCAGTTCTTC.

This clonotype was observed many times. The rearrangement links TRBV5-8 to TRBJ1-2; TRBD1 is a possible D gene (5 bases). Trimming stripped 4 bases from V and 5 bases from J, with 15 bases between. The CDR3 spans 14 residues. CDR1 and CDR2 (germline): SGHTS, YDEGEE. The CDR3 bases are TGTGCCAGCAGCACGGGACTGGAGGGATATGGCTACACCTTC. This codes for CASSTGLEGYGYTF.

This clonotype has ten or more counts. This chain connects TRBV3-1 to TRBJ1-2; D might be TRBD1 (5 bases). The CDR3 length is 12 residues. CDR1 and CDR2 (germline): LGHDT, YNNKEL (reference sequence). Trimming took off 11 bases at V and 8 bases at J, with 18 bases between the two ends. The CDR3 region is CASLSGAGGYTF. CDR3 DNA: TGTGCCTCTTTAAGTGGGGCCGGCGGCTACACCTTC.

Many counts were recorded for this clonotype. The CDR3 region is CSARDLSRAAYEQYF. In DNA form, the CDR3 reads TGCAGTGCTAGAGATCTGTCGCGGGCCGCCTACGAGCAGTACTTC. The chain carries TRBV20-1 and TRBJ2-7; a weak D match, TRBD2 (5 bases). Germline V gene lookup returns CDR1 DFQATT and CDR2 SNEGSKA (reference sequence). Trimming stripped 0 bases from V and 2 bases from J, with 14 bases between. The CDR3 is 15 residues long.

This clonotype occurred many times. CDR3 protein: CAITLRPSPRDRANNGNQPQHF. The CDR3 region has the DNA TGTGCCATCACCTTACGCCCCTCCCCCCGAGACAGGGCCAATAATGGCAATCAGCCCCAGCATTTT. J is TRBJ1-5 and V is TRBV10-3; 7 bases line up with TRBD1. CDR3 length equals 22 residues. CDR1 is ENHRY and CDR2 is SYGVKD in the germline V gene. J was trimmed by 2 bases and V by 7 bases; bases with no gene match: 29.

Here the CDR3 reads CASSSLRRGEETQYF. CDR3 DNA sequence: TGTGCCAGCAGTTCCCTTCGACGAGGAGAAGAGACCCAGTACTTC. The chain is built from TRBV6-6 and TRBJ2-5; D is uncertain. Trimming shortened V by 4 bases and J by 3 bases, and 15 bases separated the two germline ends. Germline CDR1 and CDR2: MNHNY and SVGAGI (reference sequence). The CDR3 is 15 residues long.

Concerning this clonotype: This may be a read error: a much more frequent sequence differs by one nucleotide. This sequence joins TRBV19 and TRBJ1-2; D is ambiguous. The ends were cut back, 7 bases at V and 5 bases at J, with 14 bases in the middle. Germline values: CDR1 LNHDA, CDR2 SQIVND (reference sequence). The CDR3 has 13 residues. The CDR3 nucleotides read TGTGCCAGTACCGAGAAGTCAGTTTATGGCTACACCTTC. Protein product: CASTEKSVYGYTF. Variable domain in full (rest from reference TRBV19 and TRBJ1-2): DGGITQSPKYLFRKEGQNVTLSCEQNLNHDAMYWYRQDPGQGLRLIYYSQIVNDFQKGDIAEGYSVSREKKESFPLTVTSAQKNPTAFYLCASTEKSVYGYTFGSGTRLTVV.

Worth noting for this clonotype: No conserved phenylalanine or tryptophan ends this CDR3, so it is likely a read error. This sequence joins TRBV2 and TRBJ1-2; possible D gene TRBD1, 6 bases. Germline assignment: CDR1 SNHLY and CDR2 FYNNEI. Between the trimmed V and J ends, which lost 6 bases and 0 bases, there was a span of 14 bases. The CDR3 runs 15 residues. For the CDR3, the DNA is TGTGCCAGCAGCCCGCGGGGGGCTCCTAACTATGGCTACACCGTC. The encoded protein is CASSPRGAPNYGYTV.

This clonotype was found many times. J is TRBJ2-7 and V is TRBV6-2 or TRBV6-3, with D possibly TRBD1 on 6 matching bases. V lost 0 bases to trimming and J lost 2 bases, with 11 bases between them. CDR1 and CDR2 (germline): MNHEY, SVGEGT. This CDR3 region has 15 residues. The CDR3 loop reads CASSYSGHPTYEQYF. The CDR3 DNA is TGTGCCAGCAGTTACTCGGGACACCCAACCTACGAGCAGTACTTC.

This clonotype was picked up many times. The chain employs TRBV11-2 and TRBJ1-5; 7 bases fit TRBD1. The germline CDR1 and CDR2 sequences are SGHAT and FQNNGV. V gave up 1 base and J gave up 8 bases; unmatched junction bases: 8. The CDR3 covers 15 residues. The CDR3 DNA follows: TGTGCCAGCAGCTTAGGCCGACAGGGTGGAGAGCCCCAGCATTTT. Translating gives CASSLGRQGGEPQHF.

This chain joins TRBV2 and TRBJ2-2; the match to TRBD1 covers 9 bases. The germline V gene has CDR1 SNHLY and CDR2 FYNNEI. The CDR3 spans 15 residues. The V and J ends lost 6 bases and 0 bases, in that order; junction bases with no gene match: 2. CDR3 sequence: CASRRDRANTGELFF. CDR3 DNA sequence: TGTGCCAGCAGGAGGGACAGGGCGAACACCGGGGAGCTGTTTTTT.

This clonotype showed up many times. CDR3 bases: TGTGCCAGCAGCCAGCAGATAGGGGGGAGCGGGGAGCTGTTTTTT. Translation gives CASSQQIGGSGELFF. V usage is TRBV7-2 and J usage is TRBJ2-2; D is possibly TRBD1 or TRBD2 (6 bases each). Germline V CDR1 and CDR2: SGHTA, FQGNSA. V was cut by 5 bases and J by 7 bases, with 17 bases left in between. The CDR3 totals 15 residues.

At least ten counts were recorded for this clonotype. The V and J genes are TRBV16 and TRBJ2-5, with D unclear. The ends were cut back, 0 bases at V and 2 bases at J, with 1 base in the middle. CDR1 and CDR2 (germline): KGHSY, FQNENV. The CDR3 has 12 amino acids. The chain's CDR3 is CASSQSQETQYF. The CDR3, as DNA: TGTGCCAGCAGCCAATCTCAAGAGACCCAGTACTTC.

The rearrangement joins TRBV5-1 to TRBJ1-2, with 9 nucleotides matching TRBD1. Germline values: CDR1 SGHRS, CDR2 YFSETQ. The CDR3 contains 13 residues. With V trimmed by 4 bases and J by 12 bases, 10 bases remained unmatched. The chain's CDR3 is CASSPGQGVGNTF. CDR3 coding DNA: TGCGCCAGCAGCCCGGGACAGGGAGTTGGAAACACCTTC.